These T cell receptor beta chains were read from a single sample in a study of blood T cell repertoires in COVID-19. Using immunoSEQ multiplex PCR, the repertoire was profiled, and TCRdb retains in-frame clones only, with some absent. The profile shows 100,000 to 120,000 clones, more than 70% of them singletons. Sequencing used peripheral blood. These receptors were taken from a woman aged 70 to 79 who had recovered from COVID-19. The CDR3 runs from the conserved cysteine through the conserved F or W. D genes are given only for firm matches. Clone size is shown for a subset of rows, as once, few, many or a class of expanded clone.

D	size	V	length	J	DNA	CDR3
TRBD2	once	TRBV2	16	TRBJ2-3	TGTGCCAGCGTAGCGGGGGGGCGGTTGCGCACAGATACGCAGTATTTT	CASVAGGRLRTDTQYF
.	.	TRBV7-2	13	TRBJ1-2	TGTGCCAGCAGCTTAGTTGGCAACTATGGCTACACCTTC	CASSLVGNYGYTF
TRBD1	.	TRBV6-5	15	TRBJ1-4	TGTGCCAGCAGGGGGGGACAGTGGAGTAATGAAAAACTGTTTTTT	CASRGGQWSNEKLFF
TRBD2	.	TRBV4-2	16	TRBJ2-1	TGTGCCAGCAGCCCCCCCCTAGCGGGGGTATACAATGAGCAGTTCTTC	CASSPPLAGVYNEQFF
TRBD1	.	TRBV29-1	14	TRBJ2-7	TGCAGCGTCCCGAAACAGGGGGCGGTCTACGAGCAGTACTTC	CSVPKQGAVYEQYF
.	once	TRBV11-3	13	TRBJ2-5	TGTGCCAGCAGCCCTCGGGAGTTAGAGACCCAGTACTTC	CASSPRELETQYF
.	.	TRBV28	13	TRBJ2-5	TGTGCCAGCAGGGAGGGGATCCAAGAGACCCAGTACTTC	CASREGIQETQYF
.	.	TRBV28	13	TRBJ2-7	TGTGCCAGCAGTTTAGAACAGCCGAACGAGCAGTACTTC	CASSLEQPNEQYF
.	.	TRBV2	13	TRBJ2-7	TGTGCCAGCACGCATCAGGTTACCTACGAGCAGTACTTC	CASTHQVTYEQYF
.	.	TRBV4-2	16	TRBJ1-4	TGTGCCAGCAGCCAAGAAAAGGGGAGGGGTAATGAAAAACTGTTTTTT	CASSQEKGRGNEKLFF
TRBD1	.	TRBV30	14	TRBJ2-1	TGTGCCTGGAGTAGGACAGGGGACCTCAATGAGCAGTTCTTC	CAWSRTGDLNEQFF
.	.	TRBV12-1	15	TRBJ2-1	TGTGCCAGCAGCTTTGGGGGGCTGGACTACAATGAGCAGTTCTTC	CASSFGGLDYNEQFF
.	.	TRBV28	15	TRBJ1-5	TGTGCCAGCACCCGTCGGAGAGCGGGCAATCAGCCCCAGCATTTT	CASTRRRAGNQPQHF
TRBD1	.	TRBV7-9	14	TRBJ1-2	TGTGCCAGCAGCTCCAGGGGGCCCTCCTATGGCTACACCTTC	CASSSRGPSYGYTF
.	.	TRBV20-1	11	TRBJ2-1	TGCAGTGCCCCATTGTACAATGAGCAGTTCTTC	CSAPLYNEQFF
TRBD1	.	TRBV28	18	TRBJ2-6	TGTGCCAGCAACTCCGACAGGGGCCTGCTCTCTGGGGCCAACGTCCTGACTTTC	CASNSDRGLLSGANVLTF
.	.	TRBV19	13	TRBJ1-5	TGTGCCAGTAGTAACAGGGGCAATCAGCCCCAGCATTTT	CASSNRGNQPQHF
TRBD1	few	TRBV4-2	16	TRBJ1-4	TGTGCCAGCAGCCAAGGAGGGAACAGGGGGAATGAAAAACTGTTTTTT	CASSQGGNRGNEKLFF
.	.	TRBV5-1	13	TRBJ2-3	TGCGCCAGCAGCTTGCCGGGGGAAGATACGCAGTATTTT	CASSLPGEDTQYF
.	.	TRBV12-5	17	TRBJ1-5	TGTGCTAGTGGTTTGGGGGGGGGACTTACTGGCAATCAGCCCCAGCATTTT	CASGLGGGLTGNQPQHF
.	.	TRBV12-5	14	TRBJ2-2	TGTGCTAGTGGTCGGGGGACGGACACCGGGGAGCTGTTTTTT	CASGRGTDTGELFF
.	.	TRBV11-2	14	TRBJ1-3	TGTGCCAGCCGCCAGGGGTTCTCTGGAAACACCATATATTTT	CASRQGFSGNTIYF
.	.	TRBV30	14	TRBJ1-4	TGTGCCTCTCCATTAGACAGTCTTAATGAAAAACTGTTTTTT	CASPLDSLNEKLFF
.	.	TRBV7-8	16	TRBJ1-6	TGTGCCAGCAGCTCACTACCGGACACCCGTGATTCACCCCTCCACTTT	CASSSLPDTRDSPLHF
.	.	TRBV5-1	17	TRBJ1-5	TGCGCCAGCAGCTTAGGGGGATTTGGGGCGAGCAATCAGCCCCAGCATTTT	CASSLGGFGASNQPQHF
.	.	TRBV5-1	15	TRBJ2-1	TGCGCCAGCAGCTTGGGCTACAGCTCCTACAATGAGCAGTTCTTC	CASSLGYSSYNEQFF
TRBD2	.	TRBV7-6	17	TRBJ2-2	TGTGCCAGCAGCTTAGGACCTAGCGGGGGGCCCGCCGGGGAGCTGTTTTTT	CASSLGPSGGPAGELFF
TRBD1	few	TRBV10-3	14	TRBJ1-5	TGTGCCATCAGTGTGGGACAGGGGGAACAGCCCCAGCATTTT	CAISVGQGEQPQHF
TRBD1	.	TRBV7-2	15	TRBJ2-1	TGTGCCAGCAGCTTAGGACAGGGCTCCTACAATGAGCAGTTCTTC	CASSLGQGSYNEQFF
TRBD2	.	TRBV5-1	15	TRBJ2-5	TGCGCCAGCAGCACCAGTAGCGGGGAACAAGAGACCCAGTACTTC	CASSTSSGEQETQYF
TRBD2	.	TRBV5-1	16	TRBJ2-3	TGCGCCAGCAGCTTGGGTCCCGGGGGGAACACAGATACGCAGTATTTT	CASSLGPGGNTDTQYF
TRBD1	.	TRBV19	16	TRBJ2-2	TGTGCCAGTAGTATCTCCCCATGGACAGGGGGAGGGGAGCTGTTTTTT	CASSISPWTGGGELFF
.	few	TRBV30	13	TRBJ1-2	TGTGCCTGGAGTTTCTTCCAGGACTATGGCTACACCTTC	CAWSFFQDYGYTF
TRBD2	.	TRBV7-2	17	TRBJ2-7	TGTGCCAGCAGCACCAGGACTAGCGGGACCATAGTCTACGAGCAGTACTTC	CASSTRTSGTIVYEQYF
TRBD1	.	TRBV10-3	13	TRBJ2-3	TGTGCCATCAGATCTACAGGGGGAGATACGCAGTATTTT	CAIRSTGGDTQYF
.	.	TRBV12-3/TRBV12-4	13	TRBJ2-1	TGTGCCAGCAGTTCACAGGGTTACAATGAGCAGTTCTTC	CASSSQGYNEQFF
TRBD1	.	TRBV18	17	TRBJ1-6	TGTGCCAGCTCACCGAGGGGACAGAGCTCCTATAATTCACCCCTCCACTTT	CASSPRGQSSYNSPLHF
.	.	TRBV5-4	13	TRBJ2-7	TGTGCCAGCGGGCGACGGGAGCCCTACGAGCAGTACTTC	CASGRREPYEQYF
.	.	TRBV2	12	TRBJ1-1	TGTGCCAGCAATTTGATGGCCATTGAAGCTTTCTTT	CASNLMAIEAFF
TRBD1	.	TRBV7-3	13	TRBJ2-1	TGTGCCAGCAGCTCCGGACAGGGCAATGAGCAGTTCTTC	CASSSGQGNEQFF
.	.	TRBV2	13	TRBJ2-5	TGTGCCAGTATAAAAACACGAAAAGAGACCCAGTACTTC	CASIKTRKETQYF
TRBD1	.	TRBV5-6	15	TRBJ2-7	TGTGCCAGCAGCTCCGACAGGGGGGCCGGCTACGAGCAGTACTTC	CASSSDRGAGYEQYF
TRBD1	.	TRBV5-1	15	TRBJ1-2	TGCGCCAGCAGCTTGGAAGCCGGACAGGGGGCGGGCTACACCTTC	CASSLEAGQGAGYTF
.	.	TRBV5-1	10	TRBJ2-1	TGCGCCAGCAGCGGCTATGAGCAGTTCTTC	CASSGYEQFF